This T cell receptor (beta chain) was identified during a study of blood T cell repertoires in COVID-19. Looking at the study overall: Sites in the United States, Italy and Spain provided acute and convalescent COVID-19 samples. Sample material is recorded as cDNA or gDNA derived from T cells, B-cell-depleted T cells, or PBMCs.

Participants were aged roughly 18 to 90 years, lived in under 25 US areas, and enrolled virtually. The ends were cut back, 4 bases at V and 4 bases at J, with 16 bases in the middle. CDR1 and CDR2 from the germline V gene are SGHVS and FNYEAQ. The CDR3 runs 16 residues. Original data processing: Reference gene primer amplification yielded estimated nucleated cell counts. The table came from immunoSEQ multiplex PCR; TCRdb's copy has only in-frame clones and leaves some out. V and J calls and clone size are those listed in that table; D and trimming were worked out from the DNA. The data contain around 330,000 clones, 89% of them singletons.

The receptor comes from a woman aged 40 to 50 who had recovered from COVID-19. Sequenced input: PBMCs or T cells enriched from blood (not recorded which). V usage is TRBV7-6 and J usage is TRBJ1-4; a weak D match, TRBD1 (5 bases). As DNA, the CDR3 is TGTGCCAGCAGCTCGTGGCCGGGCAGGGTTAATGAAAAACTGTTTTTT. Its translation: CASSSWPGRVNEKLFF.